The rows below give T cell receptor beta chains drawn from one sample of a study of OX40 agonist ivuxolimab in advanced cancers. TCRdb's table, derived via immunoSEQ multiplex PCR, lists solely in-frame clones and lacks some. The sample consists of some 83,000 clones, 86% of them appearing once. Sequencing was performed on CD4+ or CD8+ T cells sorted from blood, taken in a trial of the OX40 agonist ivuxolimab. The receptors stem from an adult with an advanced solid tumor such as melanoma, head and neck, liver or kidney cancer. Each CDR3 is given with its conserved first and last residue. A D gene is named only where the DNA matches it firmly. The size entry is marked missing in some rows and otherwise reads once, few, many or a size class.

cdr3_nt: TGTGCCAGCTCACCCCCAATCGGAGGGGGCCTTCAAGAGACCCAGTACTTC; cdr3_aa: CASSPPIGGGLQETQYF; d_call: -; j_call: TRBJ2-5; v_call: TRBV18; clone_size: -
cdr3_nt: TGCGCCAGCAGTAGTACTAGCGGGAGTAGCGGGGAGCTGTTTTTT; cdr3_aa: CASSSTSGSSGELFF; d_call: TRBD2; j_call: TRBJ2-2; v_call: TRBV5-1; clone_size: -
cdr3_nt: TGTGCCAGCAGCCTGTGGAGGGACAGGGGGGACGAGCAGTACTTC; cdr3_aa: CASSLWRDRGDEQYF; d_call: TRBD1; j_call: TRBJ2-7; v_call: TRBV5-6; clone_size: -
cdr3_nt: TGTGCCAGCTCACCACAATCCGGGGAGCTGTTTTTT; cdr3_aa: CASSPQSGELFF; d_call: -; j_call: TRBJ2-2; v_call: TRBV18; clone_size: -
cdr3_nt: TGTGCCAGCAGCTTGGGGACTAGCGGGTACAGCTCCTACGAGCAGTACTTC; cdr3_aa: CASSLGTSGYSSYEQYF; d_call: TRBD2; j_call: TRBJ2-7; v_call: TRBV11-2; clone_size: -
cdr3_nt: TGCGCCAGCAGCCAAGAGCCTCCAGGGACAAGGTGGGCCGGGGCCAACGTCCTGACTTTC; cdr3_aa: CASSQEPPGTRWAGANVLTF; d_call: -; j_call: TRBJ2-6; v_call: TRBV5-1; clone_size: -
cdr3_nt: TGTGCCAGCTCACCTGGACAGCCCGCAACTAATGAAAAACTGTTTTTT; cdr3_aa: CASSPGQPATNEKLFF; d_call: -; j_call: TRBJ1-4; v_call: TRBV18; clone_size: -
cdr3_nt: TGTGCCAGCTCGTTTGGGACTAGCACAGATACGCAGTATTTT; cdr3_aa: CASSFGTSTDTQYF; d_call: -; j_call: TRBJ2-3; v_call: TRBV7-6; clone_size: -
cdr3_nt: TGTGCCAGCATCTCATCCCCTAGCGGGAGGCCGTTCTTC; cdr3_aa: CASISSPSGRPFF; d_call: TRBD2; j_call: TRBJ2-1; v_call: TRBV7-2; clone_size: -
cdr3_nt: TGTGCCTGCAGCAGCAACACCGAAAAACTGTTTTTT; cdr3_aa: CACSSNTEKLFF; d_call: -; j_call: TRBJ1-4; v_call: TRBV6-6; clone_size: -
cdr3_nt: TGTGCCAGTAGTGGGACCTCGGGGGGCCACCCTAGCACAGATACGCAGTATTTT; cdr3_aa: CASSGTSGGHPSTDTQYF; d_call: -; j_call: TRBJ2-3; v_call: TRBV19; clone_size: -
cdr3_nt: TGTGCCAGTTGCGACCTCAGGGACGAGCAGTACTTC; cdr3_aa: CASCDLRDEQYF; d_call: -; j_call: TRBJ2-7; v_call: TRBV28; clone_size: -
cdr3_nt: TGTGCCAGCAGTCCCTCTAGGGGTGAGCAGTTCTTC; cdr3_aa: CASSPSRGEQFF; d_call: -; j_call: TRBJ2-1; v_call: TRBV27; clone_size: -
cdr3_nt: TGTGCCAGCAGCGCCGACAGGGACCGCTATGGCTACACCTTC; cdr3_aa: CASSADRDRYGYTF; d_call: TRBD1; j_call: TRBJ1-2; v_call: TRBV11-2; clone_size: -
cdr3_nt: TGTGCCAGCAGTACCGGGACAGGGATCTATGGCTACACCTTC; cdr3_aa: CASSTGTGIYGYTF; d_call: TRBD1; j_call: TRBJ1-2; v_call: TRBV6-5; clone_size: -
cdr3_nt: TGTGCCAGCAGTGAGGTTGGTGGTGTTGGCAGGGCGGATCCGAGGGATACGCAGTATTTT; cdr3_aa: CASSEVGGVGRADPRDTQYF; d_call: -; j_call: TRBJ2-3; v_call: TRBV6-1; clone_size: -
cdr3_nt: TGTGCCAGTAGTATGAACCGTCTATCGCCCCAGCATTTT; cdr3_aa: CASSMNRLSPQHF; d_call: -; j_call: TRBJ1-5; v_call: TRBV19; clone_size: -
cdr3_nt: TGTGCCAGCACCCGAAGACAGGGTAGTTACGAGCAGTACTTC; cdr3_aa: CASTRRQGSYEQYF; d_call: TRBD1; j_call: TRBJ2-7; v_call: TRBV6-6; clone_size: -
cdr3_nt: TGTGCCAGCAGTTTGATCGGGCCGGGACAGGGCTCTGGGGCCAACGTCCTGACTTTC; cdr3_aa: CASSLIGPGQGSGANVLTF; d_call: TRBD1; j_call: TRBJ2-6; v_call: TRBV28; clone_size: -
cdr3_nt: TGCGCCAGCAGCCAAGATCTTGGACTAGCGGAGGGGGAGCTGTTTTTT; cdr3_aa: CASSQDLGLAEGELFF; d_call: TRBD2; j_call: TRBJ2-2; v_call: TRBV4-1; clone_size: once
cdr3_nt: TGTGCCAGCAGCCAAGATTGGGGGAACACCGGGGAGCTGTTTTTT; cdr3_aa: CASSQDWGNTGELFF; d_call: -; j_call: TRBJ2-2; v_call: TRBV5-4; clone_size: -
cdr3_nt: TGTGCCAGCAGCCCTACAGGGGCCCCCTTGACCGGGGAGCTGTTTTTT; cdr3_aa: CASSPTGAPLTGELFF; d_call: TRBD1; j_call: TRBJ2-2; v_call: TRBV5-6; clone_size: -
cdr3_nt: TGTGCCAGCAGCTTCGGACAGCCCATGAACACTGAAGCTTTCTTT; cdr3_aa: CASSFGQPMNTEAFF; d_call: -; j_call: TRBJ1-1; v_call: TRBV7-8; clone_size: once
cdr3_nt: TGTGCCAGCAGCCCAGGGGGGAACTACACTGAAGCTTTCTTT; cdr3_aa: CASSPGGNYTEAFF; d_call: TRBD1; j_call: TRBJ1-1; v_call: TRBV5-7; clone_size: -
cdr3_nt: TGTGCCAGCAGCCCTGGACGGGGCAAAAATCAGCCCCAGCATTTT; cdr3_aa: CASSPGRGKNQPQHF; d_call: -; j_call: TRBJ1-5; v_call: TRBV6-5; clone_size: once